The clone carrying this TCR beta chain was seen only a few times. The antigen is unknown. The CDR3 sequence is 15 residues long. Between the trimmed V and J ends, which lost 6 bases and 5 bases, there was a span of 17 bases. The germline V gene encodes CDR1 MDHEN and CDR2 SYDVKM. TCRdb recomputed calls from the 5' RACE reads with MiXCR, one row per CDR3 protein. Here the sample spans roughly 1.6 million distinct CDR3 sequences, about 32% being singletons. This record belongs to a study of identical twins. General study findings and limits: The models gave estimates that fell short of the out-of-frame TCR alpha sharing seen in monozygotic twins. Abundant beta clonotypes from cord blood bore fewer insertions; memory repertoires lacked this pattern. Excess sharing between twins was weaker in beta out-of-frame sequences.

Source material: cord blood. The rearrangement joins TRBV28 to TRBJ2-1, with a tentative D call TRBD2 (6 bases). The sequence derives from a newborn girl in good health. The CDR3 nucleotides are TGTGCCAGCAGCCGACGGGCTAGCGTAGACAATGAGCAGTTCTTC. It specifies CASSRRASVDNEQFF.